The 23 T cell receptor beta chains presented below share a single source sample, sequenced in a study of CD4 and CD8 cells across lung adenocarcinoma regions. MiXCR was run by TCRdb on the PCR reads, yielding one entry per CDR3 protein. The sample carries some 22,000 distinct CDR3 sequences, more than 45% recorded once. Sequencing used CD4+ T cells from the center of a lung tumor. The origin of the receptors is a male donor with lung adenocarcinoma. The CD4 and CD8 labels of this study may be unreliable.

This rearrangement joins TRBV6-5 to TRBJ2-4, with D possibly matching TRBD1 (5 bases). Trimming stripped 5 bases from V and 3 bases from J, with 14 bases between. The germline gives CDR1 MNHEY, CDR2 SVGAGI. The CDR3 sequence is 15 residues long. This chain's CDR3 is CASSHRLGHKNIQYF. In DNA form, the CDR3 reads TGTGCCAGCAGTCACAGGCTAGGGCACAAAAACATTCAGTACTTC.

There are many counts of this clonotype. The chain joins TRBV9 to TRBJ2-1, with D maybe TRBD2 (7 bases). The J call may be in error: the DNA end matches TRBJ2-5 better. This CDR3 has 18 amino acids. Per germline, CDR1 SGDLS and CDR2 YYNGEE. The CDR3 nucleotides are TGTGCCAGCAGCGTAGGCAAGGGGGAGGGCCTGTGGGGAGAGACCCAGTACTTC. This translates into CASSVGKGEGLWGETQYF.

This clonotype is large by share. The rearrangement uses TRBV28 and TRBJ2-1, with 12 bases that match TRBD2. CDR1 is MDHEN and CDR2 is SYDVKM in the germline V gene. This CDR3 has 16 amino acids. J was trimmed by 6 bases and V by 3 bases; bases with no gene match: 6. The CDR3 here is CASSFLAGGPFNEQFF. DNA of the CDR3: TGTGCCAGCAGTTTCCTAGCGGGAGGGCCCTTCAATGAGCAGTTCTTC.

Comment on this clonotype: A much larger clone differs from this one at a single base, so this may be a read error. This chain joins TRBV7-3 and TRBJ2-5; TRBD2 matches at 9 bases. The CDR3 is 16 residues long. Germline CDR1 SGHTA, CDR2 FQGTGA. J was trimmed by 11 bases and V by 1 base; bases with no gene match: 14. In DNA form, the CDR3 reads TGTGCCAGCAGCTTAAAACCGGCGGGGGGGTCCAATGAGCAGTACTTC. It specifies CASSLKPAGGSNEQYF.

A few counts support this clonotype. The V call is TRBV28, the J call TRBJ2-7; 11 positions match TRBD2. V lost 6 bases and J lost 3; bases outside the gene matches: 4. CDR1 MDHEN and CDR2 SYDVKM come from the germline V gene. The CDR3 is made up of 14 amino acids. This chain's CDR3 is CASRAGTSGYEQYF. The CDR3 DNA is TGTGCCAGCAGAGCCGGGACTAGCGGCTACGAGCAGTACTTC.

A word on this clonotype: The junction departs from the called germline gene at one end, perhaps through a read error. The chain joins TRBV10-2 to TRBJ2-6, with a tentative D call TRBD1 (5 bases). The V gene's germline CDR1 is WSHSY and CDR2 SAAADI. This CDR3 is built from 13 residues. The CDR3 DNA reads TGCGCCACCACTTATCCTGGGGCCAACGTGCAGAATTTC. This codes for CATTYPGANVQNF.

V is TRBV28 and J is TRBJ2-1; 11 bases line up with TRBD2. The end of the DNA is better explained by TRBJ2-7, so the J call may be wrong. The CDR3 runs to 16 residues. CDR1 is MDHEN, CDR2 SYDVKM, per germline. The CDR3 here is CASSSGLAGLLGEQYF. The CDR3 DNA is TGTGCCAGCAGTTCTGGACTAGCGGGCTTACTGGGCGAGCAGTACTTC.

Turning to this clonotype: Germline is not matched at one junction end, which may reflect a read error. The chain is built from TRBV6-1 and TRBJ2-1; D is undetermined. Per the germline V gene, CDR1 is MNHNS and CDR2 is SASEGT. The CDR3 runs to 14 residues. CDR3 loop: CAGIYTGSTETQFF. CDR3 coding DNA: TGTGCCGGCATCTACACTGGGTCCACCGAGACGCAGTTTTTT.

As to this clonotype: At one of its ends the junction is not consistent with the germline gene, which may arise from a read error. The V gene is TRBV25-1, the J gene TRBJ2-3; D perhaps matches TRBD2 (6 bases). Looked up from germline, CDR1 is MGHDK and CDR2 is SYGVNS. CDR3 length equals 16 residues. CDR3 coding DNA: TGTGCCAGCAGGGAATTGCGGGGACCGCACAAAGATACGCAGTATTTT. Protein product: CASRELRGPHKDTQYF.

This clonotype ranks as medium-sized. This sequence joins TRBV6-1 and TRBJ2-5, with D uncertain. Germline values: CDR1 MNHNS, CDR2 SASEGT. Trimming took off 2 bases at V and 1 base at J, with 8 bases between the two ends. CDR3 length: 14 amino acids. CDR3 sequence reads: CASSESPIQETQYF. The CDR3 nucleotides are TGTGCCAGCAGTGAATCCCCCATCCAAGAGACCCAGTACTTC.

As for this clonotype: An end of the junction differs from the germline gene, which may be a read error. The chain has TRBV27 and TRBJ2-3; D perhaps matches TRBD2 (6 bases). Per germline, CDR1 MNHEY and CDR2 SMNVEV (reference sequence). The CDR3 length is 15 residues. DNA for the CDR3: TGTGCCAGCAGGACGGGACTTCGATACACAAATATGCAGTACTTT. Protein: CASRTGLRYTNMQYF.

The chain combines TRBV27 with TRBJ2-1; the match to TRBD2 covers 7 bases. The CDR3 extends over 15 amino acids. Germline V gene data show CDR1 as MNHEY and CDR2 as SMNVEV (reference sequence). Unmatched junction bases numbered 14, after V lost 5 bases and J lost 10 bases. In nucleotides, the CDR3 is TGTGCCAGCAGTCCGGGAGCGGGACCTATCATGGAGCAGTTCTTC. It specifies CASSPGAGPIMEQFF.

The chain joins TRBV6-1 to TRBJ2-1; D remains ambiguous. The J call could be wrong; TRBJ2-5 is a better fit for the DNA end. Germline V gene data show CDR1 as MNHNS and CDR2 as SASEGT. This CDR3 is 12 amino acids long. The CDR3 coding sequence is TGTGCCAGCAGTGCCTCAGCCAAGACCCAGTACTTC. Its protein product is CASSASAKTQYF.

V is TRBV6-1 and J is TRBJ2-2; the match to TRBD2 covers 12 bases. V gave up 11 bases and J gave up 4 bases; unmatched junction bases: 5. Germline values: CDR1 MNHNS, CDR2 SASEGT. The CDR3 extends over 14 amino acids. CDR3 in amino acids: CAGTSGRRTGELFF. The CDR3 DNA reads as TGTGCCGGTACTAGCGGGAGGCGCACCGGGGAGCTGTTTTTT.

This clonotype was found a few times. The J gene is TRBJ2-5, the V gene TRBV7-6; 11 bases align to TRBD2. The DNA end is more similar to TRBJ2-7, so the J call may be wrong. This CDR3 has 14 amino acids. The germline V gene has CDR1 SGHVS and CDR2 FNYEAQ. CDR3 loop: CASSSLAGGGEQYF. The CDR3 DNA sequence: TGTGCCAGCAGCTCCTTAGCGGGAGGGGGCGAGCAGTACTTC.

This clonotype was seen many times. This rearrangement joins TRBV27 to TRBJ2-1; possibly TRBD2 for D (5 bases). The CDR3 runs to 13 residues. V lost 3 bases, J lost 8 bases, and 11 bases lay in between. Germline CDR1 reads MNHEY; CDR2 reads SMNVEV (reference sequence). The CDR3 sequence is CASSLAERDEQFF. CDR3 coding DNA: TGTGCCAGCAGTTTGGCGGAGAGGGATGAGCAGTTCTTC.

This clonotype was counted once. A read error may produce the germline difference seen at one junction end. The chain carries TRBV7-2 and TRBJ2-3, with D perhaps matching TRBD2 (5 bases). Per germline, CDR1 SGHTA and CDR2 FQGNSA. The CDR3 totals 19 residues. The CDR3 DNA reads as TGTGCCAGCAGCTTAGCGGGTCACTTCGGGCGGTCTAGCACAGACATGCAGTACTTT. It yields the protein CASSLAGHFGRSSTDMQYF.

This clonotype was observed at least ten times. The chain recombines TRBV14 with TRBJ2-1; D ambiguous. The J call is uncertain, as TRBJ2-7 better fits the DNA end. CDR1 SGHDN and CDR2 FVKESK come from the germline V gene. This CDR3 is built from 12 residues. In DNA, the CDR3 is TGTGCCAGCAGCCGCAGCACCTACGAGCAGTACTTC. It translates to CASSRSTYEQYF.

The chain joins TRBV20-1 to TRBJ2-3; 7 positions match TRBD2. Germline lookup yields CDR1 DFQATT and CDR2 SNEGSKA (reference sequence). Unmatched junction bases numbered 8, after V lost 7 bases and J lost 4 bases. The CDR3 contains 13 residues. The CDR3 DNA follows: TGCAGTGTCAGCGGGGAGGTCCCAGATACGCAGTATTTT. Its protein product is CSVSGEVPDTQYF.

This clonotype was recorded at least ten times. The chain joins TRBV10-2 to TRBJ2-2, with D possibly matching TRBD1 (5 bases). CDR3 length: 14 amino acids. From germline, CDR1 is WSHSY and CDR2 SAAADI. V was shortened by 3 bases and J by 0 bases, with 5 bases between the two germline ends. The CDR3 sequence: CASSDRANTGELFF. The DNA for the CDR3 is TGCGCCAGCAGTGACAGGGCGAACACCGGGGAGCTGTTTTTT.

This rearrangement joins TRBV6-1 to TRBJ2-2; 7 bases are shared with TRBD2. CDR3 size: 15 residues. Germline V CDR1 and CDR2: MNHNS, SASEGT. V lost 1 base to trimming and J lost 16 bases; unmatched junction nucleotides: 15. CDR3 nucleotides: TGTGCCAGCAGTGAAGAGGGAGGGATCCCCGGGGCGCAGTTTTTT. Amino acid sequence: CASSEEGGIPGAQFF.

This clonotype was seen many times. CDR3 sequence: CSWRTARDTQYF. As DNA, the CDR3 is TGCAGTTGGAGGACAGCGAGGGATACGCAGTATTTT. The chain has TRBV20-1 and TRBJ2-3; perhaps TRBD1 as D (6 bases). The germline CDR1 and CDR2 sequences are DFQATT and SNEGSKA (reference sequence). V gave up 8 bases and J gave up 6 bases, with 15 bases separating them. The CDR3 totals 12 residues.

Of note for this clonotype: At one of its ends the junction is not consistent with the germline gene, which may arise from a read error. V usage is TRBV6-1 and J usage is TRBJ2-6; D is unresolved. The J call may be wrong; the DNA end is better matched by TRBJ2-7. The CDR3 is 13 residues long. Germline V gene lookup returns CDR1 MNHNS and CDR2 SASEGT. The CDR3 region has the DNA TGTGCCAGCAGCCCCCCGTGCGCCTACGTGCAGTACTTC. It encodes CASSPPCAYVQYF.